This T cell receptor beta chain originates from a study of control samples from healthy donors and cancer patients. This table comes from immunoSEQ multiplex PCR, and its TCRdb copy is limited to in-frame clones, with some not included. The sample includes some 120,000 clones, around nine tenths of them seen just once. The TCR sequence derives from a woman in her 70s in good health. Sequenced sample: blood.

The CDR3: CASRPGGGAGELFF. The DNA for the CDR3 is TGTGCCAGCAGACCTGGGGGGGGCGCCGGGGAGCTGTTTTTT. The chain joins TRBV14 to TRBJ2-2; maybe TRBD2 (7 bases). This CDR3 comprises 14 residues. Trimming took 6 bases from V and 6 from J, leaving 14 bases between them. In germline, CDR1 is SGHDN, CDR2 FVKESK.